The entry below describes one T cell receptor (beta chain). Its target is not known. The data derive from a study of T cell clones after liver transplantation. Findings and caveats of the study: These preliminary findings come from unstandardized post-transplant sampling times.

Some clones are missing from TCRdb's copy, which holds only in-frame ones; the method was immunoSEQ multiplex PCR. Altogether about 50,000 clones are present, approximately 71% being singletons, with the ten largest covering 9.5% to 10%. V lost 5 bases, J lost 1 base, and 6 bases stayed unmatched. This CDR3 has 16 amino acids. Germline lookup yields CDR1 SEHNR and CDR2 FQNEAQ (reference sequence). Material: CD4+ T cells from blood, obtained more than 53 months after liver transplant. The sequence was obtained from a human patient who received a liver transplant. Some T cells may have come from the graft donor. The chain uses TRBV7-9 and TRBJ2-3, with 10 nucleotides matching TRBD2. The CDR3 sequence is CASSHQLAGRTDTQYF. Here the CDR3 DNA reads TGTGCCAGCAGCCACCAACTAGCGGGGCGCACAGATACGCAGTATTTT.